The rows below give T cell receptor beta chains drawn from one sample of a study of shared clonotypes between healthy human individuals. Clones were sequenced by immunoSEQ multiplex PCR, and TCRdb holds only the in-frame ones, with some missing. The repertoire holds 950,000 to 1,100,000 clones, with 65% to 80% as singletons. Input material: memory CD4+ T cells sorted from blood. These receptors all stem from a man younger than 30 in good health. Each CDR3 is given with its conserved first and last residue. The D gene is left open where the match is weak. Not every row has a clone size; where given, it reads once, few, many or a size class.

TRBD1,NA,TRBJ2-2,TRBV10-3,TGTGCCATCAGTGAAAACAGGGGTCGGAGCACCGGGGAGCTGTTTTTT,CAISENRGRSTGELFF
NA,NA,TRBJ1-1,TRBV7-9,TGTGCCAGCAGCTCACCCTCTGAAGCTTTCTTT,CASSSPSEAFF
TRBD1,few,TRBJ1-2,TRBV7-8,TGTGCCAGCAGCTTAAGGGACAGCTATGGCTACACCTTC,CASSLRDSYGYTF
TRBD2,NA,TRBJ2-3,TRBV5-4,TGTGCCAGCAGCGTGGGACTAGCGAGTTTAGATACGCAGTATTTT,CASSVGLASLDTQYF
TRBD1,NA,TRBJ1-5,TRBV10-3,TGTGCCATCAGTGAGTCGACAGGGGTGGGCCAGCCCCAGCATTTT,CAISESTGVGQPQHF
NA,NA,TRBJ2-1,TRBV5-1,TGCGCCAGCAGTTTGGACTCGGGGAATGAGCAGTTCTTC,CASSLDSGNEQFF
NA,few,TRBJ1-5,TRBV5-1,TGCGCCAGCAGCTTGGACGGTAGCAATCAGCCCCAGCATTTT,CASSLDGSNQPQHF
NA,NA,TRBJ1-4,TRBV2,TGTGCCAGCTCGAATGAAAAACTGTTTTTT,CASSNEKLFF
TRBD1,NA,TRBJ2-1,TRBV7-9,TGTGCCAGCAGACTCGGACAGGGAAACAATGAGCAGTTCTTC,CASRLGQGNNEQFF
NA,NA,TRBJ2-7,TRBV19,TGTGCCAGTAGTATTGGGGACCGCGCCTACGAGCAGTACTTC,CASSIGDRAYEQYF
NA,once,TRBJ2-7,TRBV7-6,TGTGCCAGCAGCCCCTTTGGTTACGAGCAGTACTTC,CASSPFGYEQYF
NA,few,TRBJ1-2,TRBV18,TGTGCCAGCTCACCACGGGGAGGGGATGGCTACACCTTC,CASSPRGGDGYTF
NA,NA,TRBJ2-3,TRBV5-6,TGTGCCAGCAGCTTCTCTAGCACAGATACGCAGTATTTT,CASSFSSTDTQYF
NA,NA,TRBJ2-2,TRBV7-6,TGTGCCAGCGGACAGACCGGGGAGCTGTTTTTT,CASGQTGELFF
NA,NA,TRBJ2-7,TRBV7-9,TGTGCCAGCAGCTCGGTCATCAGCTCCTACGAGCAGTACTTC,CASSSVISSYEQYF
NA,NA,TRBJ1-2,TRBV9,TGTGCCAGCAGCGTATCGAGGGAAGGTTATGGCTACACCTTC,CASSVSREGYGYTF
NA,NA,TRBJ1-1,TRBV29-1,TGCAGCGTTGCTGGTGCGAACACTGAAGCTTTCTTT,CSVAGANTEAFF
TRBD1,few,TRBJ1-4,TRBV30,TGTGCCTGTGACAGGGCCAATGAAAAACTGTTTTTT,CACDRANEKLFF
NA,NA,TRBJ2-3,TRBV7-2,TGTGCCAGCAGCGTGACTAGAGCCACAGATACGCAGTATTTT,CASSVTRATDTQYF
NA,NA,TRBJ1-2,TRBV20-1,TGCAGTGCTAGCAGGGATAGGGGCTACACCTTC,CSASRDRGYTF
NA,NA,TRBJ2-7,TRBV6-5,TGTGCCAGCAGTTACGGGGGAGAAGAGCAGTACTTC,CASSYGGEEQYF
TRBD2,few,TRBJ2-2,TRBV5-1,TGCGCCAGCAGCTTGGCTACTAGCGGGACCGGGGAGCTGTTTTTT,CASSLATSGTGELFF
NA,NA,TRBJ2-1,TRBV6-5,TGTGCCAGCAGTTACGGGGATCACAATGAGCAGTTCTTC,CASSYGDHNEQFF
TRBD1,few,TRBJ2-3,TRBV5-5,TGTGCCAGCAGCCGAGGGGGACAGGGTACATCGGATACGCAGTATTTT,CASSRGGQGTSDTQYF
NA,few,TRBJ1-4,TRBV4-3,TGCGCCAGCAGCCAAGCGGTTCGTGGGGGGCTCGATGAAAAACTGTTTTTT,CASSQAVRGGLDEKLFF
NA,NA,TRBJ2-7,TRBV6-6,TGTGCCAGCAGTTACTCGAGGAACTACGAGCAGTACTTC,CASSYSRNYEQYF